The present T cell receptor (beta chain) was sequenced within a study of spatial heterogeneity in lung cancer. V trimming: 9 bases; J trimming: 6 bases; junction bases outside the gene matches: 11. This CDR3 comprises 14 residues. Per the germline V gene, CDR1 is SNHLY and CDR2 is FYNNEI. This clonotype occurred many times. The time point: sample taken at primary tumor resection. Every TCR cDNA molecule bore its own unique molecular identifier. TCRdb used MiXCR to reprocess the 5' RACE reads, holding one entry per CDR3 protein. The sample has about 39,000 distinct CDR3 sequences; around 3.3% are singletons.

The J gene is TRBJ1-5, the V gene TRBV2; 7 bases map to TRBD1. The sequence derives from a male donor with early-stage non-small cell lung cancer. Sequencing used normal lung tissue next to the tumor, obtained at surgery. Written as DNA, the CDR3 is TGTGCCAGTGGAGGGGAGGGGGCCCGTCAGCCCCAGCATTTT. This gives the protein CASGGEGARQPQHF.